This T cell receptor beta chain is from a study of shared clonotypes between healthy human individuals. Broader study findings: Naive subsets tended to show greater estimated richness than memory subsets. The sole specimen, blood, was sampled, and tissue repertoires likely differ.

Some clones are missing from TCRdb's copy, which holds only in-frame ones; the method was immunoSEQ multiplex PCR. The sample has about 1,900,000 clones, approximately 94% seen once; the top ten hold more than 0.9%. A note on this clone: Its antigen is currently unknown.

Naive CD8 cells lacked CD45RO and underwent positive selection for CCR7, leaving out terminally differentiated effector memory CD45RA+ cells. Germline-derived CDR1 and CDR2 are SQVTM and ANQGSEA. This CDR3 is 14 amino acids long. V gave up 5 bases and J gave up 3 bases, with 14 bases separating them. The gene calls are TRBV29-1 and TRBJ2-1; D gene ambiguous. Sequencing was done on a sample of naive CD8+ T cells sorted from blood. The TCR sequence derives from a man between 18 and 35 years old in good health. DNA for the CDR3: TGCAGCGTTAACCCGTTTTGGGGCTACAATGAGCAGTTCTTC. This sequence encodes CSVNPFWGYNEQFF.